Listed here are 12 T cell receptor beta chains from one sample, sequenced in a study of T cell repertoires in cytomegalovirus infection. MiXCR, applied by TCRdb to the reads, yields one record per CDR3 protein. The table has approximately 50,000 distinct CDR3 sequences, around a fifth seen once. These receptors' targets are unknown. Material: CD8+ T cells from cultured PBMCs, obtained from culture after CMV antigen stimulation. These receptors all come from a human donor in good health (CMV status not recorded). Some clones in this sample may be carry-over from other donors' samples.

In its sample, this clonotype was seen a few times. The V gene is TRBV4-1, the J gene TRBJ2-1; the D gene is possibly TRBD2 (6 bases). Germline-derived CDR1 and CDR2 are MGHRA and YSYEKL. The CDR3 runs 16 residues. V lost 5 bases to trimming and J lost 0 bases, with 14 bases between them. The CDR3 sequence is CASSLYEGGSYNEQFF. CDR3 nucleotides: TGCGCCAGCAGCTTGTATGAGGGAGGCTCCTACAATGAGCAGTTCTTC.

This clonotype was observed a few times. The V gene is TRBV7-9, the J gene TRBJ2-3; 10 bases are shared with TRBD2. Germline loops: CDR1 SEHNR, CDR2 FQNEAQ (reference sequence). The CDR3 totals 13 residues. Losses at the gene ends were 5 bases for V and 10 bases for J; bases not matched to a gene: 6. The CDR3, as DNA: TGTGCCAGCAGCGCCCCTAGCGGGAGCGCGCAGTATTTT. As protein: CASSAPSGSAQYF.

This clonotype is a singleton in its sample. The chain joins TRBV7-3 to TRBJ1-1, with 10 bases aligning to TRBD1. V lost 4 bases, J lost 5 bases, and 4 bases stayed unmatched. The CDR3 consists of 14 residues. Per the germline V gene, CDR1 is SGHTA and CDR2 is FQGTGA. The CDR3 sequence: CASSYGQGDTEAFF. CDR3 bases: TGTGCCAGCAGCTACGGACAGGGGGATACTGAAGCTTTCTTT. Combining the CDR3 with reference TRBV7-3 and TRBJ1-1 gives the whole variable domain GAGVSQTPSNKVTEKGKYVELRCDPISGHTALYWYRQSLGQGPEFLIYFQGTGAADDSGLPNDRFFAVRPEGSVSTLKIQRTERGDSAVYLCASSYGQGDTEAFFGQGTRLTVV.

This clonotype has a single count. The DNA of the CDR3 is TGTGCCAGCAGCTTATTAAACACCGGGGAGCTGTTTTTT. Its translation: CASSLLNTGELFF. The rearrangement joins TRBV7-8 to TRBJ2-2; D remains ambiguous. Trimming removed 2 bases from V and 2 bases from J, with 3 bases in between. This CDR3 has 13 residues. CDR1 is SGHVS, CDR2 FQNEAQ, per germline.

This clonotype was counted a few times. The rearrangement joins TRBV7-2 to TRBJ1-1; D remains unclear. Trimming pared 7 bases from V and 0 bases from J, leaving 12 bases between. CDR1 is SGHTA and CDR2 is FQGNSA in the germline V gene. CDR3 length: 14 amino acids. DNA of the CDR3: TGTGCCAGCACCCCGAGCGGGGTGAACACTGAAGCTTTCTTT. It codes for CASTPSGVNTEAFF.

This clonotype was seen a few times. V and J are TRBV7-2 and TRBJ2-7; no clear D gene. This CDR3 has 13 amino acids. Per the germline V gene, CDR1 is SGHTA and CDR2 is FQGNSA. V shed 6 bases and J shed 3 bases, with 12 bases lying between them. CDR3 DNA sequence: TGTGCCAGCAGTCCTCAAGAGCTCTACGAGCAGTACTTC. It yields the protein CASSPQELYEQYF.

This rearrangement joins TRBV7-3 to TRBJ2-2; 8 bases fit TRBD1. The length of the CDR3 is 20 residues. Trimming at V came to 1 base and at J to 1 base, leaving 14 bases not matched to a gene. Germline V gives CDR1 SGHTA, CDR2 FQGTGA. The CDR3, as DNA: TGTGCCAGCAGCTTAAAAGGTCCCCCTCAGGACAGGGAGAACACCGGGGAGCTGTTTTTT. Its protein product is CASSLKGPPQDRENTGELFF.

This clonotype has a handful of counts. The chain is built from TRBV19 and TRBJ2-7, with 8 positions matching TRBD2. Germline-derived CDR1 and CDR2 are LNHDA and SQIVND (reference sequence). V was pared by 5 bases and J by 0 bases, with 12 bases of the junction left unmatched. The CDR3 sequence is 17 residues long. CDR3 residues: CASSSSLGGGLSYEQYF. The CDR3 nucleotides read TGTGCCAGTAGTTCCTCCCTAGGCGGGGGGCTCTCCTACGAGCAGTACTTC.

V gene TRBV7-2 combines with J gene TRBJ1-2, with 10 bases identical to TRBD1. Germline V CDR1 and CDR2: SGHTA, FQGNSA. The J segment lost 4 bases and the V segment lost 5 bases, leaving 10 bases of the junction unmatched. The CDR3 contains 16 residues. CDR3 sequence: CASSPSRTGGGYGYTF. The CDR3 nucleotides read TGTGCCAGCAGCCCCAGCCGGACAGGGGGAGGCTATGGCTACACCTTC.

This chain links TRBV6-2 or TRBV6-3 with TRBJ2-1; D not certain. In germline, CDR1 is MNHEY, CDR2 SVGEGT. The CDR3 is 14 residues long. V was cut by 2 bases and J by 10 bases, with 15 bases left in between. As DNA, the CDR3 is TGTGCCAGCAGTTACAGTCTTAGCCCCGGGGAGCAGTTCTTC. Protein product: CASSYSLSPGEQFF.

The rearrangement links TRBV7-4 to TRBJ2-7; 8 bases fit TRBD2. Germline CDR1 SGHVT, CDR2 SQSDAQ. CDR3 length equals 13 residues. Germline trimming cut 5 bases from V and 6 bases from J; bases unmatched to any gene: 6. The CDR3 region has the DNA TGTGCCAGCAGCGGGGTAGCGGGGTTCGAGCAGTACTTC. The encoded protein is CASSGVAGFEQYF.

The J gene is TRBJ2-5, the V gene TRBV6-2 or TRBV6-3; 9 bases align to TRBD2. With 0 bases clipped from V and 1 base from J, the junction kept 3 bases outside the gene matches. The CDR3 has 16 residues. Germline lookup yields CDR1 MNHEY and CDR2 SVGEGT. The CDR3: CASSYSKREAQETQYF. The CDR3 DNA sequence: TGTGCCAGCAGTTACTCTAAGCGGGAGGCCCAAGAGACCCAGTACTTC.